These 20 T cell receptor beta chains share one sample of origin, sequenced in a study of OX40 agonist ivuxolimab in advanced cancers. Repertoires were generated with immunoSEQ multiplex PCR, while TCRdb's copy carries only in-frame clones and drops some. The table includes roughly 80,000 clones, more than 75% detected once. Material: CD4+ or CD8+ T cells sorted from blood, obtained in a trial of the OX40 agonist ivuxolimab. The receptors derive from an adult with an advanced solid tumor such as melanoma, head and neck, liver or kidney cancer.

The chain couples TRBV21-1 to TRBJ1-5. TRBV21-1 is tagged as a pseudogene. The CDR3 length is 14 residues. In nucleotides, the CDR3 is TGTGCCAGCCAGAACGTGAAACGGGGTCAGCCCCAGCATTTT. Translating gives CASQNVKRGQPQHF.

The V and J genes are TRBV10-3 and TRBJ2-7; D possibly matches TRBD1 or TRBD2 (6 bases each). Germline loops: CDR1 ENHRY, CDR2 SYGVKD. The CDR3 is 14 residues long. V lost 7 bases and J 9 bases, leaving 22 bases between the germline ends. The CDR3 DNA is TGTGCCATCACTGCGGGGCCAGGGGCGTATGGGCAGTACTTC. The encoded protein is CAITAGPGAYGQYF.

DNA for the CDR3: TGTGCCAGCAGCTCGACAGGTACGAACACCGGGGAGCTGTTTTTT. Amino acid sequence: CASSSTGTNTGELFF. The rearrangement uses TRBV6-1 and TRBJ2-2, with a tentative D call TRBD1 (6 bases). CDR3 size: 15 residues. V lost 6 bases to trimming and J lost 0 bases, with 11 bases between them. Germline V gives CDR1 MNHNS, CDR2 SASEGT.

V is TRBV9 and J is TRBJ2-5; 8 nucleotides match TRBD2. This CDR3 is built from 14 residues. V shed 4 bases, J shed 2 bases, and the junction held 4 bases outside the gene matches. In germline, CDR1 is SGDLS, CDR2 YYNGEE. In DNA form, the CDR3 reads TGTGCCAGCAGCCGACTAGCGACTCAAGAGACCCAGTACTTC. Translating gives CASSRLATQETQYF.

The chain links TRBV27 to TRBJ1-1; no definite D call. The CDR3 runs to 11 residues. The germline gives CDR1 MNHEY, CDR2 SMNVEV (reference sequence). V was cut by 6 bases and J by 3 bases, with 5 bases left in between. This CDR3 reads CASRGDTEAFF. CDR3 coding DNA: TGTGCCAGCAGGGGAGACACTGAAGCTTTCTTT.

This clone was found once. This chain links TRBV5-4 with TRBJ1-6; D possibly corresponds to TRBD1 (5 bases). The CDR3 consists of 16 residues. Between the trimmed V and J ends, which lost 4 bases and 7 bases, there was a span of 18 bases. Germline assignment: CDR1 SGHNT and CDR2 YYREEE (reference sequence). CDR3 region: CASSQETGVGNSPLHF. CDR3 bases: TGTGCCAGCAGCCAAGAAACAGGCGTGGGGAATTCACCCCTCCACTTT.

This clone was recorded a few times. This rearrangement joins TRBV2 to TRBJ2-1, with D maybe TRBD1 (6 bases). The CDR3 loop spans 12 amino acids. Per germline, CDR1 SNHLY and CDR2 FYNNEI. With 1 base removed from V and 11 bases from J, the gap between germline ends came to 9 bases. This CDR3 reads CASSEGTEKQFF. The CDR3 DNA sequence: TGTGCCAGCAGTGAAGGGACAGAGAAGCAGTTCTTC.

V gene TRBV27 combines with J gene TRBJ2-7; 11 bases are shared with TRBD2. In germline, CDR1 is MNHEY, CDR2 SMNVEV (reference sequence). The ends lost 1 base at V and 4 bases at J; junction bases unmatched: 9. CDR3 length: 17 amino acids. This CDR3 is CASSLYGLAGGRYEQYF. CDR3 nucleotides: TGTGCCAGCAGTTTATACGGGCTAGCGGGGGGTAGGTACGAGCAGTACTTC.

This sequence joins TRBV18 and TRBJ1-4; D ambiguous. The CDR3 consists of 13 residues. The germline V and J ends were trimmed by 4 bases and 7 bases, with 10 bases remaining between them. Germline-derived CDR1 and CDR2 are KGHSH and LQKENI. The CDR3 nucleotides read TGTGCCAGCTCACTCTGGGAGGGTGAAAAACTGTTTTTT. Protein product: CASSLWEGEKLFF.

The chain has TRBV29-1 and TRBJ2-1; D tentatively fits TRBD1 or TRBD2 (5 bases each). CDR3 length equals 13 residues. V was shortened by 7 bases and J by 9 bases, with 19 bases between the two germline ends. Per the germline V gene, CDR1 is SQVTM and CDR2 is ANQGSEA. The CDR3 DNA reads TGCAGCGGCCAACTAGGTGGGGCTGGTGAGCAGTTCTTC. It translates to CSGQLGGAGEQFF.

The chain couples TRBV27 to TRBJ1-2, with 7 bases lining up with TRBD1. Germline CDR1 and CDR2: MNHEY and SMNVEV (reference sequence). The CDR3 loop spans 14 amino acids. J lost 8 bases, V lost 8 bases, and 14 bases had no gene match. The DNA of the CDR3 is TGTGCCAGCGCCAAACTAGGGGGCGCGGGGGGCTACACCTTC. The encoded protein is CASAKLGGAGGYTF.

V and J are TRBV9 and TRBJ2-7, with D possibly being TRBD1 (5 bases). Germline V gene data show CDR1 as SGDLS and CDR2 as YYNGEE. The CDR3 sequence is 15 residues long. Trimming pared 0 bases from V and 2 bases from J, leaving 12 bases between. The CDR3 DNA follows: TGTGCCAGCAGCGTAGGTGGTCAGGGTCCCTACGAGCAGTACTTC. It codes for CASSVGGQGPYEQYF.

As regards this clone: This same CDR3 is encoded by further DNA sequences in the sample. The rearrangement links TRBV5-1 to TRBJ1-5; unclear D gene. Germline-derived CDR1 and CDR2 are SGHRS and YFSETQ. V was pared by 2 bases and J by 2 bases, with 8 bases between. This CDR3 has 14 residues. The CDR3 DNA is TGCGCCAGCAGCTTAGAGGGAGGCAATCAGCCCCAGCATTTT. This codes for CASSLEGGNQPQHF.

This rearrangement joins TRBV28 to TRBJ2-1; D unclear. The CDR3 has 13 residues. CDR1 and CDR2 (germline): MDHEN, SYDVKM. Between the trimmed V and J ends, which lost 6 bases and 9 bases, there was a span of 15 bases. The DNA of the CDR3 is TGTGCCAGCAGCCTCAGGCCTACGGCTGAGCAGTTCTTC. Translation: CASSLRPTAEQFF.

The chain couples TRBV2 to TRBJ1-1; TRBD1 agrees at 8 bases. The CDR3 runs to 14 residues. Germline lookup yields CDR1 SNHLY and CDR2 FYNNEI. Germline trimming cut 6 bases from V and 5 bases from J; bases unmatched to any gene: 8. In nucleotides, the CDR3 is TGTGCCAGCAGCTCCGGACAGGGCAAGACTGAAGCTTTCTTT. Protein product: CASSSGQGKTEAFF.

V is TRBV19 and J is TRBJ1-2, with D uncertain. V lost 5 bases to trimming and J lost 4 bases, with 8 bases between them. CDR1 and CDR2 from the germline V gene are LNHDA and SQIVND (reference sequence). CDR3 length: 12 amino acids. The CDR3 reads CASSWPLYGYTF. As DNA, the CDR3 is TGTGCCAGTAGTTGGCCCCTCTATGGCTACACCTTC.

The chain couples TRBV5-1 to TRBJ1-1, with TRBD1 matching 8 bases. This CDR3 region has 16 residues. CDR1 and CDR2 from the germline V gene are SGHRS and YFSETQ. Trimming at V came to 1 base and at J to 6 bases, leaving 11 bases not matched to a gene. The CDR3 DNA follows: TGCGCCAGCAGCTTGCGTCCAGGGGGCGAACGGTCTGAAGCTTTCTTT. Protein product: CASSLRPGGERSEAFF.

The V gene is TRBV9, the J gene TRBJ2-2; D is perhaps TRBD1 (6 bases). The length of the CDR3 is 14 residues. The V and J ends lost 1 base and 6 bases respectively, with 10 bases between them. Germline V gene sequence: CDR1 SGDLS, CDR2 YYNGEE. The chain's CDR3 is CASSVTGQSGELFF. For the CDR3, the DNA is TGTGCCAGCAGCGTAACGGGACAATCCGGGGAGCTGTTTTTT. The complete variable domain, with remaining parts taken from reference TRBV9 and TRBJ2-2, reads DSGVTQTPKHLITATGQRVTLRCSPRSGDLSVYWYQQSLDQGLQFLIQYYNGEERAKGNILERFSAQQFPDLHSELNLSSLELGDSALYFCASSVTGQSGELFFGEGSRLTVL.

The chain is built from TRBV15 and TRBJ1-2, with a possible D match to TRBD1 (5 bases). In germline, CDR1 is LNHNV, CDR2 YYDKDF (reference sequence). The CDR3 is 14 residues long. V shed 3 bases and J shed 4 bases, with 12 bases lying between them. The CDR3 loop reads CATSRDTGSYGYTF. DNA of the CDR3: TGTGCCACCAGCAGGGACACAGGCTCCTATGGCTACACCTTC.

CDR3 in DNA: TGTGCCAGCAAGGGGGGCGGGGGGCCCTACAATGAGCAGTTCTTC. Translated, it gives CASKGGGGPYNEQFF. The chain is built from TRBV2 and TRBJ2-1; TRBD2 aligns across 8 bases. The CDR3 totals 15 residues. V trimming: 7 bases; J trimming: 2 bases; junction bases outside the gene matches: 7. The germline CDR1 and CDR2 sequences are SNHLY and FYNNEI.